The 11 T cell receptor beta chains below all came from one sample that was sequenced in a study of CD8 T cells in Susac syndrome. Random hexamers were used to reverse transcribe about 0.5 to 1 ug of RNA. TCRdb fed the immunoSEQ multiplex PCR reads into MiXCR, producing one record per CDR3 protein. The sample contains roughly 130,000 distinct CDR3 sequences, over 90% of which appear only once. What was sequenced was CD4+ T cells from PBMCs. These receptors came from a human donor in good health.

This chain joins TRBV10-3 and TRBJ1-2; 7 bases line up with TRBD1. The CDR3 totals 13 residues. V was clipped by 8 bases and J by 2 bases; unmatched bases: 5. Germline V CDR1 and CDR2: ENHRY, SYGVKD. In DNA, the CDR3 is TGTGCCATCGGTTCAGGGGGAAACTATGGCTACACCTTC. Its protein is CAIGSGGNYGYTF.

This clonotype was seen once. CDR3 sequence reads: CASGQGSNTEAFF. In DNA form, the CDR3 reads TGTGCCAGCGGACAGGGCTCGAACACTGAAGCTTTCTTT. This chain joins TRBV2 and TRBJ1-1, with TRBD1 matching over 8 bases. Germline V gives CDR1 SNHLY, CDR2 FYNNEI. The CDR3 consists of 13 residues. Trimming at V came to 8 bases and at J to 1 base, leaving 3 bases not matched to a gene.

This chain uses TRBV5-1 with TRBJ2-5, with 9 bases matching TRBD2. The CDR3 has 18 amino acids. From germline, CDR1 is SGHRS and CDR2 YFSETQ. Trimming removed 0 bases from V and 5 bases from J; junction bases left unmatched: 14. This chain's CDR3 is CASSLGLAGVGVGETQYF. The CDR3 region has the DNA TGCGCCAGCAGCTTGGGATTAGCGGGAGTAGGAGTAGGCGAGACCCAGTACTTC.

The rearrangement uses TRBV6-2 or TRBV6-3 and TRBJ2-7; the D call may be TRBD1 or TRBD2 (6 bases each). V lost 4 bases and J lost 1, with 14 bases in between. Germline V lookup: CDR1 MNHEY, CDR2 SVGEGT. The CDR3 is made up of 15 amino acids. Here the CDR3 reads CASSSAGGGSYEQYF. CDR3 in DNA: TGTGCCAGCAGTTCCGCCGGGGGCGGATCCTACGAGCAGTACTTC.

The rearrangement joins TRBV28 to TRBJ2-7; either TRBD1 or TRBD2 may supply D (6 bases each). CDR3 length: 13 amino acids. Germline V lookup: CDR1 MDHEN, CDR2 SYDVKM. Trimming pared 11 bases from V and 0 bases from J, leaving 14 bases between. CDR3 bases: TGTGCCTCCCAGGGGACTCCCTCCTACGAGCAGTACTTC. Amino acid sequence: CASQGTPSYEQYF.

The genes are TRBV28 and TRBJ2-4, with TRBD1 matching over 8 bases. CDR3 size: 13 residues. The J segment lost 7 bases and the V segment lost 3 bases, leaving 2 bases of the junction unmatched. CDR1 is MDHEN, CDR2 SYDVKM, per germline. The CDR3 loop reads CASSFQGANIQYF. CDR3 bases: TGTGCCAGCAGTTTTCAGGGGGCGAACATTCAGTACTTC.

This sequence joins TRBV20-1 and TRBJ1-5, with D uncertain. Germline assignment: CDR1 DFQATT and CDR2 SNEGSKA (reference sequence). V lost 4 bases and J lost 2, with 12 bases in between. CDR3 length: 14 amino acids. CDR3 sequence reads: CSATNPLGNQPQHF. For the CDR3, the DNA is TGCAGTGCTACTAACCCACTGGGCAATCAGCCCCAGCATTTT.

The V gene is TRBV3-1, the J gene TRBJ1-2; D remains ambiguous. V lost 2 bases to trimming and J lost 7 bases, with 17 bases between them. The CDR3 runs to 15 residues. The V gene's germline CDR1 is LGHDT and CDR2 YNNKEL (reference sequence). This chain's CDR3 is CASSQSPEGIGGYTF. The DNA for the CDR3 is TGTGCCAGCAGCCAATCCCCCGAAGGCATTGGTGGCTACACCTTC.

The chain recombines TRBV5-1 with TRBJ2-7; D ambiguous. The CDR3 totals 12 residues. CDR1 is SGHRS, CDR2 YFSETQ, per germline. Trimming cost V 5 bases and J 2 bases, with 8 bases left between them. The CDR3 is CASRRAPYEQYF. CDR3 DNA: TGCGCCAGCAGACGGGCTCCCTACGAGCAGTACTTC.

V and J are TRBV7-9 and TRBJ2-7, with 8 bases identical to TRBD2. Trimming removed 1 base from V and 4 bases from J; junction bases left unmatched: 15. Germline lookup yields CDR1 SEHNR and CDR2 FQNEAQ (reference sequence). The CDR3 extends over 18 amino acids. The CDR3 protein is CASSLDGASGRWVYEQYF. The CDR3 nucleotides read TGTGCCAGCAGCTTAGACGGCGCGAGCGGGAGATGGGTGTACGAGCAGTACTTC.

The chain carries TRBV14 and TRBJ1-3, with no clear D. Germline V lookup: CDR1 SGHDN, CDR2 FVKESK. CDR3 length equals 13 residues. The V end lost 5 bases, the J end lost 8 bases, and 13 bases lay between the germline ends. This chain's CDR3 is CASSFLPADTIYF. The CDR3 DNA sequence: TGTGCCAGCAGCTTTCTACCAGCCGACACCATATATTTT.